The entry below describes one T cell receptor beta chain. The CDR3 is 15 residues long. The germline V and J ends were trimmed by 7 bases and 1 base, with 14 bases remaining between them. Time point here: pre-sensitization, week 0. Treatment reported: therapeutic diphenylcyclopropenone sensitization with weekly scalp DPC. Each CDR3 protein is one row after TCRdb ran MiXCR on the RACE reads. This table holds about 270,000 distinct CDR3 sequences, about 7.7% found once. This entry is derived from a study of human T cells and chemical hapten exposure. The chain has TRBV12-3 or TRBV12-4 and TRBJ1-5; TRBD1 is a possible D gene (5 bases). The sample here was whole blood, taken in connection with sensitization to the hapten diphenylcyclopropenone (DPC). This sequence was found in a man aged 18 to 30 with alopecia areata. Some clones in this sample may be carry-over from other donors' samples. DNA of the CDR3: TGTGCCAGCATGGGGCGTAGTGGCAGCAATCAGCCCCAGCATTTT. This codes for CASMGRSGSNQPQHF.